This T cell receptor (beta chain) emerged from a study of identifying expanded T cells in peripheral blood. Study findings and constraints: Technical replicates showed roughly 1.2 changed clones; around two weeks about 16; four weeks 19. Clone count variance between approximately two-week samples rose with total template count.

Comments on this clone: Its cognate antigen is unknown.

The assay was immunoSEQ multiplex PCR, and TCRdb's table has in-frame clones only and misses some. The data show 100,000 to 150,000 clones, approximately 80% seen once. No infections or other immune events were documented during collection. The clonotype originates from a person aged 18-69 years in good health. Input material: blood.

CDR3 amino acids: CAWSSRRGGAAASYEQYF. Here the CDR3 DNA reads TGTGCCTGGAGCTCACGCCGCGGGGGGGCCGCCGCCTCCTACGAGCAGTACTTC. This chain uses TRBV30 with TRBJ2-7; 9 bases are shared with TRBD2. The CDR3 runs to 18 residues. Germline CDR1 GTSNPN, CDR2 SVGIG (reference sequence). With 3 bases clipped from V and 0 bases from J, the junction kept 15 bases outside the gene matches.